The following is a TCR beta chain sequence with its context. The entry originates in a study of blood T cell repertoires in COVID-19. The table came from immunoSEQ multiplex PCR; TCRdb's copy has only in-frame clones and leaves some out. Of about 80,000 clones in the sample, 82% are singletons; the top ten hold 30% to 40%. With 3 bases clipped from V and 4 bases from J, the junction kept 8 bases outside the gene matches. CDR1 is SGDLS, CDR2 YYNGEE, per germline. The CDR3 is 16 amino acids. The clonotype was recovered from a woman aged 70 to 79 with acute or convalescent COVID-19. The chain employs TRBV9 and TRBJ2-1; 9 bases are shared with TRBD2. Sequenced: peripheral blood. CDR3 amino acids: CASSAYSGGPYNEQFF. CDR3 DNA: TGTGCCAGCAGCGCTTATAGCGGGGGCCCTTACAATGAGCAGTTCTTC.